This TCR beta chain stems from a study of blood T cell repertoires in COVID-19. Study-wide context: From T cells, B-cell-depleted T cells, or PBMCs came the material, which was cDNA or gDNA.

This clone was seen once. Profiled with immunoSEQ multiplex PCR; TCRdb holds only in-frame clones, not every one. The sample includes approximately 200,000 clones, about four fifths of them seen just once. Specimen: PBMCs or T cells enriched from blood (not recorded which). The receptor was derived from a man aged 40-49 years who had recovered from COVID-19.

The CDR3 region has the DNA TGTGCCAGCAGTTCCGGGTCCATGAACACTGAAGCTTTCTTT. Translated: CASSSGSMNTEAFF. J is TRBJ1-1 and V is TRBV6-2 or TRBV6-3; the D is unclear. V lost 4 bases, J lost 0 bases, and 9 bases lay in between. The CDR3 runs to 14 residues. In germline, CDR1 is MNHEY, CDR2 SVGEGT.